This record looks at one T cell receptor beta chain sequence and its context. V was pared by 3 bases and J by 2 bases, with 9 bases between. The CDR3 covers 14 residues. CDR1 is MNHEY, CDR2 SMNVEV, per germline (reference sequence). These data are taken from a study of pediatric ulcerative colitis. Sequencing was performed with immunoSEQ multiplex PCR; in TCRdb, only in-frame clones are kept and a portion is missing. Here the sample spans tens of thousands of clones, around 87% being singletons. The sequencing sample was made of blood. The clonotype originates from a boy between 10 and 17 years old who was a control in a study of pediatric ulcerative colitis. The genes are TRBV27 and TRBJ2-3; D remains unclear. In DNA, the CDR3 is TGTGCCAGCAGTTTTGGTCTACCCACAGATACGCAGTATTTT. Its translation is CASSFGLPTDTQYF.